The clone carrying this TCR beta chain occurred once. This record comes from a study of blood T cell repertoires in COVID-19. Participant ages covered about 18 to 89 years across 24 US areas. Clinical histories supplied by participants themselves formed the basis of cohort assignment. Donors of Cohort 3 who recovered were those that had two negative PCRs, clearance, or symptom resolution. The V gene lost 4 bases and the J gene lost 3 bases, with 16 bases spanning the gap. The CDR3 has 15 amino acids. Germline CDR1 is SGDLS and CDR2 is YYNGEE. Profiled with immunoSEQ multiplex PCR; TCRdb holds only in-frame clones, not every one. The sample carries about 440,000 clones, roughly 91% recorded once.

V is TRBV9 and J is TRBJ1-2, with a tentative D call TRBD1 (6 bases). The sample taken for sequencing was PBMCs or T cells enriched from blood (not recorded which). This clonotype was obtained from a man aged 18 to 35 who had recovered from COVID-19. Here the CDR3 DNA reads TGTGCCAGCAGCAGTAATGAGGGGGTGGACTATGGCTACACCTTC. This codes for CASSSNEGVDYGYTF.